This TCR beta chain derives from a study of blood T cell repertoires in COVID-19. Whole-study context: The United States, Italy and Spain supplied acute and convalescent COVID-19 samples. PBMCs, B-cell-depleted T cells, or T cells were the source of the cDNA or gDNA that made up the material.

Germline lookup yields CDR1 ENHRY and CDR2 SYGVKD. V gave up 2 bases and J gave up 5 bases; unmatched junction bases: 8. This CDR3 is built from 16 residues. TCRdb's copy holds only in-frame clones and misses some; the assay was immunoSEQ multiplex PCR. Among over 80,000 clones, 85% to 95% were seen once, and the ten largest hold under 2%. The gene calls are TRBV10-3 and TRBJ1-3, with 8 nucleotides matching TRBD1. The clonotype was recovered from a man aged 55 to 70 with acute or convalescent COVID-19. Sequencing was carried out using peripheral blood. The CDR3 protein is CAISERAGTGRNTIYF. The DNA for the CDR3 is TGTGCCATCAGTGAGAGGGCCGGGACAGGTAGAAACACCATATATTTT.